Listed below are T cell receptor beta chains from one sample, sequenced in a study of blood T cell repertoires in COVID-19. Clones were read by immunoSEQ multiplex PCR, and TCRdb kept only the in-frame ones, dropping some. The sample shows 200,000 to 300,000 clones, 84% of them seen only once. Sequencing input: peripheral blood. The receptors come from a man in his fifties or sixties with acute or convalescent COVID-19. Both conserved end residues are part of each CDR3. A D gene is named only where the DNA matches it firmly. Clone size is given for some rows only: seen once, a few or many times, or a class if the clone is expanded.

CDR3: CASSINRGVHQPQHF; DNA: TGTGCCAGTAGTATCAACAGGGGGGTCCATCAGCCCCAGCATTTT; D: TRBD1; J: TRBJ1-5; V: TRBV19; size: few
CDR3: CASSLDSGNQPQHF; DNA: TGTGCCAGCAGCTTAGATTCAGGGAATCAGCCCCAGCATTTT; D: .; J: TRBJ1-5; V: TRBV7-6; size: .
CDR3: CASSPPSTGGPYEQFF; DNA: TGTGCCAGCTCACCACCGTCTACAGGGGGACCCTATGAGCAGTTCTTC; D: TRBD1; J: TRBJ2-1; V: TRBV18; size: .
CDR3: CSARSVNEQFF; DNA: TGCAGTGCTAGATCGGTAAATGAGCAGTTCTTC; D: .; J: TRBJ2-1; V: TRBV20-1; size: .
CDR3: CASSLDMASGNTIYF; DNA: TGTGCCAGCAGCTTGGACATGGCCTCTGGAAACACCATATATTTT; D: .; J: TRBJ1-3; V: TRBV7-6; size: .
CDR3: CASSLGEGDYGYTF; DNA: TGTGCCAGCAGCTTAGGGGAGGGCGACTATGGCTACACCTTC; D: .; J: TRBJ1-2; V: TRBV7-9; size: .
CDR3: CASSQIAGVDNEQFF; DNA: TGCGCCAGCTCCCAAATAGCGGGAGTCGACAATGAGCAGTTCTTC; D: TRBD2; J: TRBJ2-1; V: TRBV4-1; size: few
CDR3: CAWSVEPRTRGYNSPLHF; DNA: TGTGCCTGGAGTGTAGAGCCCCGTACCAGGGGCTATAATTCACCCCTCCACTTT; D: .; J: TRBJ1-6; V: TRBV30; size: .
CDR3: CASIPPSKTSGRADTQYF; DNA: TGTGCCAGCATTCCCCCCTCCAAGACTAGCGGGAGGGCAGATACGCAGTATTTT; D: TRBD2; J: TRBJ2-3; V: TRBV28; size: .
CDR3: CASRGAVLETQYF; DNA: TGTGCCAGCAGGGGGGCCGTCTTGGAGACCCAGTACTTC; D: .; J: TRBJ2-5; V: TRBV7-9; size: .
CDR3: CASSTGSSYEQYF; DNA: TGCGCCAGCAGTACGGGGTCCTCCTACGAGCAGTACTTC; D: .; J: TRBJ2-7; V: TRBV10-1; size: .
CDR3: CASSLGGRVQAETQYF; DNA: TGTGCCAGCAGCCTTGGTGGGAGGGTTCAGGCAGAGACCCAGTACTTC; D: TRBD2; J: TRBJ2-5; V: TRBV7-8; size: .
CDR3: CASSYKTGTVNEKLFF; DNA: TGTGCCAGCAGCTACAAAACCGGGACAGTTAATGAAAAACTGTTTTTT; D: TRBD1; J: TRBJ1-4; V: TRBV5-4; size: .
CDR3: CASSRAYTDTQYF; DNA: TGTGCCAGCAGCCGAGCTTACACAGATACGCAGTATTTT; D: .; J: TRBJ2-3; V: TRBV3-1/TRBV3-2; size: .
CDR3: CASSYQGLAGVGELFF; DNA: TGTGCCAGCAGTTACCAAGGACTAGCGGGAGTCGGGGAGCTGTTTTTT; D: TRBD2; J: TRBJ2-2; V: TRBV6-5; size: once
CDR3: CASSLVPVRQGGQPQHF; DNA: TGCGCCAGCAGCTTGGTCCCCGTACGACAGGGCGGCCAGCCCCAGCATTTT; D: TRBD1; J: TRBJ1-5; V: TRBV5-1; size: once
CDR3: CASSPLRQGTDEQYF; DNA: TGTGCCAGCAGCCCCCTCAGACAGGGAACGGACGAGCAGTACTTC; D: TRBD1; J: TRBJ2-7; V: TRBV9; size: .
CDR3: CASTESGVGYEQYF; DNA: TGTGCCAGCACCGAGAGCGGGGTTGGCTACGAGCAGTACTTC; D: TRBD2; J: TRBJ2-7; V: TRBV6-6; size: few
CDR3: CASSDGTASSGANVLTF; DNA: TGTGCCAGCAGCGACGGGACAGCTTCCTCTGGGGCCAACGTCCTGACTTTC; D: TRBD1; J: TRBJ2-6; V: TRBV9; size: .
CDR3: CASRTDANYGYTF; DNA: TGTGCCAGCCGGACAGATGCTAACTATGGCTACACCTTC; D: .; J: TRBJ1-2; V: TRBV2; size: .
CDR3: CASSIAYSYEQYF; DNA: TGTGCCAGTAGTATAGCCTACAGCTACGAGCAGTACTTC; D: .; J: TRBJ2-7; V: TRBV19; size: .
CDR3: CAISPTGNTEAFF; DNA: TGTGCCATCAGTCCGACAGGTAACACTGAAGCTTTCTTT; D: .; J: TRBJ1-1; V: TRBV10-3; size: once
CDR3: CASSQGRLSYEQYF; DNA: TGTGCCAGCAGCCAAGGGAGGCTGTCCTACGAGCAGTACTTC; D: .; J: TRBJ2-7; V: TRBV3-1/TRBV3-2; size: many
CDR3: CATRDSSGANVLTF; DNA: TGTGCCACCAGGGACAGCTCTGGGGCCAACGTCCTGACTTTC; D: .; J: TRBJ2-6; V: TRBV24-1; size: .
CDR3: CASSRDRVATEAFF; DNA: TGTGCCAGCAGCCGGGACAGGGTGGCCACTGAAGCTTTCTTT; D: TRBD1; J: TRBJ1-1; V: TRBV14; size: .
CDR3: CAGYNRGNTEAFF; DNA: TGTGCCGGATATAACAGGGGGAACACTGAAGCTTTCTTT; D: TRBD1; J: TRBJ1-1; V: TRBV2; size: .
CDR3: CASSLGGRNYGYTF; DNA: TGTGCCAGCAGCTTGGGAGGGAGGAACTATGGCTACACCTTC; D: .; J: TRBJ1-2; V: TRBV5-4; size: .
CDR3: CASSLRRGDEKLFF; DNA: TGCGCCAGCAGCTTGCGCAGGGGTGATGAAAAACTGTTTTTT; D: .; J: TRBJ1-4; V: TRBV5-1; size: .
CDR3: CASSGGQSNTEAFF; DNA: TGTGCCAGCAGCGGCGGGCAGTCGAACACTGAAGCTTTCTTT; D: .; J: TRBJ1-1; V: TRBV7-8; size: .
CDR3: CASSADYGTSGTRGNEQFF; DNA: TGTGCCAGCAGCGCAGACTATGGGACTAGCGGGACCAGGGGCAATGAGCAGTTCTTC; D: TRBD2; J: TRBJ2-1; V: TRBV9; size: .
CDR3: CASSLVAGGSYEQYF; DNA: TGCGCCAGCAGCCTAGTAGCGGGGGGTAGTTACGAGCAGTACTTC; D: TRBD2; J: TRBJ2-7; V: TRBV5-1; size: .
CDR3: CASSLVAGSSYEQYF; DNA: TGTGCCAGCAGCTTGGTAGCGGGAAGCTCCTACGAGCAGTACTTC; D: TRBD2; J: TRBJ2-7; V: TRBV11-3; size: .
CDR3: CASSSERGLAGRSYNEQFF; DNA: TGTGCCAGCAGCAGTGAACGGGGACTAGCGGGTCGCTCCTACAATGAGCAGTTCTTC; D: TRBD2; J: TRBJ2-1; V: TRBV2; size: .
CDR3: CASSLGLAGGDTQYF; DNA: TGTGCCAGCAGCTTAGGGCTAGCGGGGGGCGATACGCAGTATTTT; D: TRBD2; J: TRBJ2-3; V: TRBV7-3; size: .
CDR3: CASSRPPGMGSYNEQFF; DNA: TGTGCCAGTAGTAGGCCCCCAGGGATGGGATCCTACAATGAGCAGTTCTTC; D: .; J: TRBJ2-1; V: TRBV19; size: .
CDR3: CASKDSSNTGELFF; DNA: TGTGCCAGCAAGGACAGTTCGAACACCGGGGAGCTGTTTTTT; D: .; J: TRBJ2-2; V: TRBV2; size: .
CDR3: CASSYRLAGGTDTQYF; DNA: TGTGCCAGCAGTTATCGACTAGCGGGAGGCACAGATACGCAGTATTTT; D: TRBD2; J: TRBJ2-3; V: TRBV6-2/TRBV6-3; size: .
CDR3: CAWTSFSGNTIYF; DNA: TGTGCCTGGACGAGTTTCTCTGGAAACACCATATATTTT; D: .; J: TRBJ1-3; V: TRBV30; size: .
CDR3: CASSQAQAYTGELFF; DNA: TGTGCCAGCAGCCAAGCCCAGGCGTACACCGGGGAGCTGTTTTTT; D: .; J: TRBJ2-2; V: TRBV4-2; size: .